The 20 T cell receptor beta chains below come from one sample, sequenced in a study of blood T cell repertoires in COVID-19. Libraries were prepared by immunoSEQ multiplex PCR; TCRdb keeps only in-frame clonotypes and omits some of them. Here the sample spans roughly 40,000 clones, 85% to 90% being singletons. Sequencing used peripheral blood. The receptor source for this set is a man aged 25 to 40 with active or convalescent COVID-19.

The chain joins TRBV9 to TRBJ1-1, with D possibly TRBD1 on 5 matching bases. This CDR3 region has 14 residues. Germline CDR1 and CDR2: SGDLS and YYNGEE. Deletions cut 2 bases from V and 4 bases from J, with 12 bases between. The CDR3: CASSVQGGGTEAFF. The CDR3 coding sequence is TGTGCCAGCAGCGTCCAGGGCGGGGGCACTGAAGCTTTCTTT.

This clone was seen once. The rearrangement uses TRBV30 and TRBJ2-5; 8 bases are shared with TRBD2. The CDR3 has 14 residues. The germline V gene encodes CDR1 GTSNPN and CDR2 SVGIG (reference sequence). V lost 0 bases and J lost 5; bases outside the gene matches: 5. CDR3 in amino acids: CAWSVGASGETQYF. In DNA form, the CDR3 reads TGTGCCTGGAGTGTAGGGGCTAGCGGGGAGACCCAGTACTTC.

The V and J genes are TRBV5-1 and TRBJ1-2, with TRBD1 matching over 10 bases. Germline loops: CDR1 SGHRS, CDR2 YFSETQ. This CDR3 is 15 amino acids long. The ends lost 0 bases at V and 6 bases at J; junction bases unmatched: 5. CDR3 loop: CASSLGKGTGDGYTF. For the CDR3, the DNA is TGCGCCAGCAGCTTGGGAAAAGGGACAGGGGATGGCTACACCTTC.

The chain uses TRBV4-1 and TRBJ1-5; TRBD1 aligns across 7 bases. J gave up 6 bases and V 4 bases, and 3 bases lay outside the gene matches. Germline CDR1 and CDR2: MGHRA and YSYEKL. This CDR3 comprises 13 residues. The CDR3 bases are TGCGCCAGCAGCCGACAGGGCGCTCAGCCCCAGCATTTT. Translation gives CASSRQGAQPQHF.

The chain carries TRBV4-1 and TRBJ1-5; D perhaps matches TRBD1 (5 bases). The length of the CDR3 is 15 residues. CDR1 is MGHRA, CDR2 YSYEKL, per germline. V was trimmed by 4 bases and J by 2 bases, leaving 12 bases between them. The CDR3 protein is CASSPTGVGNQPQHF. The CDR3, as DNA: TGCGCCAGCAGCCCCACAGGAGTCGGCAATCAGCCCCAGCATTTT.

The J gene is TRBJ1-2, the V gene TRBV7-9, with TRBD1 matching 7 bases. Germline loops: CDR1 SEHNR, CDR2 FQNEAQ (reference sequence). This CDR3 has 16 residues. The V gene end was trimmed by 1 base and the J gene end by 8 bases; junction bases not matched to a gene: 13. The CDR3 nucleotides read TGTGCCAGCAGCTTAGTTACCCCAGGGGGATCGTACGGCTACACCTTC. Protein sequence: CASSLVTPGGSYGYTF.

The chain joins TRBV18 to TRBJ2-7; maybe TRBD1 (5 bases). CDR3 length: 14 amino acids. V lost 4 bases, J lost 3 bases, and 13 bases lay in between. Germline-derived CDR1 and CDR2 are KGHSH and LQKENI. CDR3 bases: TGTGCCAGCTCACGAGACAGTCTGGACTACGAGCAGTACGTC. This sequence encodes CASSRDSLDYEQYV.

The J gene is TRBJ1-2, the V gene TRBV25-1; D may be TRBD1 (6 bases). The V gene's germline CDR1 is MGHDK and CDR2 SYGVNS. Trimming stripped 3 bases from V and 7 bases from J, with 9 bases between. The CDR3 consists of 12 residues. CDR3 sequence reads: CASSDRGRGYTF. The CDR3 coding sequence is TGTGCCAGCAGTGACAGGGGTCGTGGCTACACCTTC.

The gene calls are TRBV5-1 and TRBJ2-5; 8 positions agree with TRBD1. This CDR3 region has 13 residues. Per the germline V gene, CDR1 is SGHRS and CDR2 is YFSETQ. V lost 4 bases and J lost 5; bases outside the gene matches: 4. For the CDR3, the DNA is TGCGCCAGCAGCCTAAGACAGGGGGAGACCCAGTACTTC. Its protein is CASSLRQGETQYF. Full variable domain (outside the CDR3, taken from reference TRBV5-1 and TRBJ2-5): KAGVTQTPRYLIKTRGQQVTLSCSPISGHRSVSWYQQTPGQGLQFLFEYFSETQRNKGNFPGRFSGRQFSNSRSEMNVSTLELGDSALYLCASSLRQGETQYFGPGTRLLVL.

This chain connects TRBV21-1 to TRBJ2-7; TRBD1 is the table's D call, not checked against the DNA. TRBV21-1 represents a pseudogene. There are 14 residues in the CDR3. The chain's CDR3 is CASSKGQENYEQYV. In nucleotides, the CDR3 is TGTGCCAGCAGCAAAGGACAGGAGAACTACGAGCAGTACGTC.

This clone was detected only once. J is TRBJ2-1 and V is TRBV24-1; tentative D call: TRBD1 (5 bases). CDR3 length: 19 residues. Trimming shortened V by 2 bases and J by 2 bases, and 21 bases separated the two germline ends. Germline V gene sequence: CDR1 KGHDR, CDR2 SFDVKD. The CDR3 is CATSDSSYIDSPTYNEQFF. CDR3 sequence (DNA): TGTGCCACCAGTGATTCCTCCTACATAGACAGCCCTACCTACAATGAGCAGTTCTTC.

The chain recombines TRBV7-2 with TRBJ2-5; 10 nucleotides agree with TRBD2. CDR1 is SGHTA and CDR2 is FQGNSA in the germline V gene. This CDR3 comprises 18 residues. Unmatched junction bases numbered 13, after V lost 1 base and J lost 5 bases. The CDR3 DNA reads TGTGCCAGCAGCTTAGTGTTCCCTAGCGGGAGTTCTTGGGAGACCCAGTACTTC. Its protein is CASSLVFPSGSSWETQYF.

This clone was recorded only once. The CDR3 DNA is TGTGCCAGCACCTCGACAGGGGGGATGAACACTGAAGCTTTCTTT. Translating it yields CASTSTGGMNTEAFF. The chain has TRBV9 and TRBJ1-1; 9 bases line up with TRBD1. With 6 bases clipped from V and 0 bases from J, the junction kept 6 bases outside the gene matches. The CDR3 covers 15 residues. Germline loops: CDR1 SGDLS, CDR2 YYNGEE.

The V call is TRBV19, the J call TRBJ2-2; 8 bases are a match to TRBD2. The CDR3 runs 16 residues. V trimming: 4 bases; J trimming: 1 base; junction bases outside the gene matches: 5. The germline V gene has CDR1 LNHDA and CDR2 SQIVND (reference sequence). CDR3 nucleotides: TGTGCCAGTAGTACGGCGGGAGGATTGAACACCGGGGAGCTGTTTTTT. Translation: CASSTAGGLNTGELFF.

The chain joins TRBV14 to TRBJ2-2; 10 nucleotides align to TRBD2. Germline V gene data show CDR1 as SGHDN and CDR2 as FVKESK. The CDR3 has 17 residues. V lost 0 bases and J lost 6; bases outside the gene matches: 7. CDR3 in amino acids: CASSQEGLAGAAGELFF. As DNA, the CDR3 is TGTGCCAGCAGCCAAGAGGGGCTAGCGGGAGCGGCCGGGGAGCTGTTTTTT.

This chain connects TRBV5-5 to TRBJ2-7, with TRBD1 matching 7 bases. V shed 0 bases and J 9 bases; nucleotides not matched to a gene: 6. Germline V gene data show CDR1 as SGHKS and CDR2 as YYEKEE (reference sequence). This CDR3 region has 13 residues. The CDR3 reads CASSLAGTEVQYV. The CDR3 DNA is TGTGCCAGCAGCTTGGCCGGGACAGAGGTGCAGTACGTC.

The rearrangement joins TRBV19 to TRBJ1-5; 9 nucleotides align to TRBD1. V dropped 7 bases and J dropped 6; count of bases not matched to a gene: 10. CDR1 is LNHDA and CDR2 is SQIVND in the germline V gene (reference sequence). This CDR3 has 15 amino acids. The chain's CDR3 is CASTLDRGSGQPQHF. The DNA for the CDR3 is TGTGCCAGTACCCTGGACAGGGGCTCTGGTCAGCCCCAGCATTTT.

The count of this clone is one. The chain is built from TRBV5-1 and TRBJ2-7; TRBD1 aligns across 9 bases. Trimming removed 0 bases from V and 6 bases from J; junction bases left unmatched: 4. The CDR3 is 14 residues long. Germline V gene lookup returns CDR1 SGHRS and CDR2 YFSETQ. The CDR3 nucleotides are TGCGCCAGCAGCTTGGGGGGACAGGGTCCCGAGCAGTACTTC. Protein product: CASSLGGQGPEQYF.

The chain combines TRBV19 with TRBJ1-6; 8 nucleotides line up with TRBD1. The junction had 12 bases not matched to a gene; V was cut back by 8 bases and J by 9 bases. Germline CDR1 and CDR2: LNHDA and SQIVND (reference sequence). The CDR3 spans 15 residues. The DNA of the CDR3 is TGTGCCAGTCGGGAGAAGTCAGGGGGCGGTTCACCCCTCCACTTT. Translation gives CASREKSGGGSPLHF.

The chain is built from TRBV19 and TRBJ1-5, with D possibly being TRBD1 (6 bases). The V and J ends lost 3 bases and 6 bases respectively, with 18 bases between them. This CDR3 has 16 residues. Germline CDR1 reads LNHDA; CDR2 reads SQIVND (reference sequence). CDR3 amino acids: CASSILGRGTGQPQHF. DNA of the CDR3: TGTGCCAGTAGTATTTTGGGCAGGGGCACCGGTCAGCCCCAGCATTTT.